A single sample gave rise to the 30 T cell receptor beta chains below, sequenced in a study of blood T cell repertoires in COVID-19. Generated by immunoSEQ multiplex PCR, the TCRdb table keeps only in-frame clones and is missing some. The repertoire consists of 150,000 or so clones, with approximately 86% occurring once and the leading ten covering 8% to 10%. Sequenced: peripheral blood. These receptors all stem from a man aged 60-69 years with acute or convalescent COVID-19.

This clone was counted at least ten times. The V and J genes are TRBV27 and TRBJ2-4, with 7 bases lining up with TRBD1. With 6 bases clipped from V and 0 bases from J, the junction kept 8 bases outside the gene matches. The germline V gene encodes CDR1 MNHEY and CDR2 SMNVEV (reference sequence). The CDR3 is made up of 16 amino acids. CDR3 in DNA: TGTGCCAGCAGGACAGGGTCACCGCTAGCCAAAAACATTCAGTACTTC. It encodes CASRTGSPLAKNIQYF.

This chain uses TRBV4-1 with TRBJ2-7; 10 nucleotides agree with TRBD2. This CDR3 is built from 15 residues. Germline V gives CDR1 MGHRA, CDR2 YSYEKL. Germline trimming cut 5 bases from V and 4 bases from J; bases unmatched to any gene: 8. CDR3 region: CASSDEREGIYEQYF. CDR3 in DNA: TGCGCCAGCAGCGATGAGCGGGAGGGAATATACGAGCAGTACTTC.

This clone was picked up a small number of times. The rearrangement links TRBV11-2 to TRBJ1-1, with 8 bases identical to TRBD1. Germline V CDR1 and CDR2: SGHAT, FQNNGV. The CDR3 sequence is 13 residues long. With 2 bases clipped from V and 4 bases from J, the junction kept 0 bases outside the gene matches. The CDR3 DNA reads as TGTGCCAGCAGCTTAACAGGGGGCACTGAAGCTTTCTTT. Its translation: CASSLTGGTEAFF.

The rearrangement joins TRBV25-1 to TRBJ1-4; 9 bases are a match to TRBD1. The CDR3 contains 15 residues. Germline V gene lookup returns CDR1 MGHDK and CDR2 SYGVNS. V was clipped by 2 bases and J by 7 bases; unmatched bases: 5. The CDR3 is CASSENRGRGEKLFF. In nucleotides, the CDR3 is TGTGCCAGCAGTGAAAACAGGGGGCGAGGTGAAAAACTGTTTTTT.

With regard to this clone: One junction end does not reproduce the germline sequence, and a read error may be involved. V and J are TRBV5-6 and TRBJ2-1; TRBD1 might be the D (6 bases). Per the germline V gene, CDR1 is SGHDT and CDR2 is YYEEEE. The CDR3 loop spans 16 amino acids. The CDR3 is CASSIAGTNTYDEQFF. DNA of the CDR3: TGTGCCAGCAGCATTGCCGGGACAAATACCTACGATGAGCAGTTCTTC.

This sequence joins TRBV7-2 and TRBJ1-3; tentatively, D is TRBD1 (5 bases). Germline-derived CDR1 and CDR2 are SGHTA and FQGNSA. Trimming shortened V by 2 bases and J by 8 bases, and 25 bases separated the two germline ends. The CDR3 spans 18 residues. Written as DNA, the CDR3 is TGTGCCAGCAGCTTAACCTTTGGGGGGGGGAACTTCAGGGACACCATATATTTT. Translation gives CASSLTFGGGNFRDTIYF.

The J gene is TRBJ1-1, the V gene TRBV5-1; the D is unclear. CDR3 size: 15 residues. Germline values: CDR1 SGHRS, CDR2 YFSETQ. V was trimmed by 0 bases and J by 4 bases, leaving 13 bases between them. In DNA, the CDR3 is TGCGCCAGCAGCTTGGGTGGGTCCCCGGGCACTGAAGCTTTCTTT. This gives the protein CASSLGGSPGTEAFF.

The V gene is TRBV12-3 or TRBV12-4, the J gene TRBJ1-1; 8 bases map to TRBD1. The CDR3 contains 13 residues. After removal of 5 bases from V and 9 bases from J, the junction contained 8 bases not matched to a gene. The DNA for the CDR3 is TGTGCCAGCAGTACCCGGACAGGGTTACAAGCTTTCTTT. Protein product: CASSTRTGLQAFF.

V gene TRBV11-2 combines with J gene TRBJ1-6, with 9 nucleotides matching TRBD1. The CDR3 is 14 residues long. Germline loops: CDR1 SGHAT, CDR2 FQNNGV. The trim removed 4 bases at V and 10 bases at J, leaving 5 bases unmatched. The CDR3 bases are TGTGCCAGCAGCTGGGGACAGGGTGCCTCACCCCTCCACTTT. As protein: CASSWGQGASPLHF.

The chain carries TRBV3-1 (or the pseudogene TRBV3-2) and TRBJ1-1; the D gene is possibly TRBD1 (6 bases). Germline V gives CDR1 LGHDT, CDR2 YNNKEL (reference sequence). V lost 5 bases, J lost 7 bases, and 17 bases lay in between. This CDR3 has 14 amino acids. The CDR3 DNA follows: TGTGCCAGCAGCACCGACAGGTTCCGGGGTGAAGCTTTCTTT. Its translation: CASSTDRFRGEAFF.

CDR3 protein: CASSLWGAGNQPQHF. CDR3 coding DNA: TGTGCCAGCAGTTTATGGGGCGCAGGTAATCAGCCCCAGCATTTT. The chain joins TRBV27 to TRBJ1-5; D might be TRBD1 (5 bases). In germline, CDR1 is MNHEY, CDR2 SMNVEV (reference sequence). V lost 1 base, J lost 4 bases, and 11 bases lay in between. This CDR3 contains 15 residues.

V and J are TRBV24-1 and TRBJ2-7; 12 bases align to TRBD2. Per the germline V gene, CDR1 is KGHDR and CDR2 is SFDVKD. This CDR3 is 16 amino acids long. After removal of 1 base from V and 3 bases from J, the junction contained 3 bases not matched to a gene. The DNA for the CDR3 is TGTGCCACCAGTGATTTTGGACTAGCGGGATTCTACGAGCAGTACTTC. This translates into CATSDFGLAGFYEQYF.

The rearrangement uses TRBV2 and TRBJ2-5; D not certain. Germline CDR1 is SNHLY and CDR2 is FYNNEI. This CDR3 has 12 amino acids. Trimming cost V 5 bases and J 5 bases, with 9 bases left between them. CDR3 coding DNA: TGTGCCAGCAGTCGAGGTCGTGAGACCCAGTACTTC. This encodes CASSRGRETQYF.

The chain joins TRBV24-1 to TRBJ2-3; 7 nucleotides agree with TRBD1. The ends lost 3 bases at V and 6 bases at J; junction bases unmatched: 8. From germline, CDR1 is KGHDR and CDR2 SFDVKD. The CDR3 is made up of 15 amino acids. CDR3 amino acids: CATSDPDRSADTQYF. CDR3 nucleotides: TGTGCCACCAGTGATCCGGACAGGAGCGCGGATACGCAGTATTTT.

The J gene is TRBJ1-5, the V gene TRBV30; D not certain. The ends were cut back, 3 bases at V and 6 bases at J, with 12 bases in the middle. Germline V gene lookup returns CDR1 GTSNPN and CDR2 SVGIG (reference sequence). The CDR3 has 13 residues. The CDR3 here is CAWRATGSQPQHF. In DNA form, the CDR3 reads TGTGCCTGGAGAGCCACCGGGAGTCAGCCCCAGCATTTT.

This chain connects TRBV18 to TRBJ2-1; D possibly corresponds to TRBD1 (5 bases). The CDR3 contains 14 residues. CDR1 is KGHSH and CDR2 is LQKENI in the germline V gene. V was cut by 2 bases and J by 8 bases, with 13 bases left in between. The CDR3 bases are TGTGCCAGCTCACCAGGCCTCGGCAGGGATGAGCAGTTCTTC. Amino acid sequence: CASSPGLGRDEQFF.

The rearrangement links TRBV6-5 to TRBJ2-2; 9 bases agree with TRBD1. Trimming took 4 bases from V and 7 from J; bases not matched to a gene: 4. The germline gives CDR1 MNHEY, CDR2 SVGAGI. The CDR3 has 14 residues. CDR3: CASSSGQGSGELFF. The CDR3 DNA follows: TGTGCCAGCAGTTCTGGACAGGGGAGCGGGGAGCTGTTTTTT.

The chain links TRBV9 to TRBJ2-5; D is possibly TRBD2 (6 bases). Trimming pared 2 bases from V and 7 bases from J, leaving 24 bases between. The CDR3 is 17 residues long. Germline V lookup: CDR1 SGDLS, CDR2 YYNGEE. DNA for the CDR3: TGTGCCAGCAGCGTCTCCTCTCGGGGCGGGATATTTTCGACCCAGTACTTC. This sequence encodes CASSVSSRGGIFSTQYF.

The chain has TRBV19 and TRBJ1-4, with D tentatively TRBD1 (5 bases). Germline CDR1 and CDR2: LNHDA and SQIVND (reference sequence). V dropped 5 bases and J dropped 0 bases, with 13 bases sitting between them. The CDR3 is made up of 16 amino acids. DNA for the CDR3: TGTGCCAGTAGTCTTCGGGGGGGAGCAACTAATGAAAAACTGTTTTTT. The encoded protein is CASSLRGGATNEKLFF. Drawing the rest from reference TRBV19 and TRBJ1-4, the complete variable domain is DGGITQSPKYLFRKEGQNVTLSCEQNLNHDAMYWYRQDPGQGLRLIYYSQIVNDFQKGDIAEGYSVSREKKESFPLTVTSAQKNPTAFYLCASSLRGGATNEKLFFGSGTQLSVL.

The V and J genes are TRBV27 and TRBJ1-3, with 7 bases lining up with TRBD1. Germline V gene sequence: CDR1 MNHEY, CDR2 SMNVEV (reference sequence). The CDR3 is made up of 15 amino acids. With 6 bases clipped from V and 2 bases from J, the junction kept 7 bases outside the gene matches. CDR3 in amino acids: CASSRQGFAGNTIYF. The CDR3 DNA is TGTGCCAGCAGCCGACAGGGATTCGCTGGAAACACCATATATTTT.

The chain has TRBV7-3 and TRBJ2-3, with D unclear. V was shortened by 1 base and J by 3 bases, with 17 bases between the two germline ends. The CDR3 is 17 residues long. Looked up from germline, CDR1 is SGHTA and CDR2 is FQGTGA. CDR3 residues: CASSLRRLSMRTDTQYF. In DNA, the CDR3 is TGTGCCAGCAGCTTAAGGCGGCTGTCTATGAGGACAGATACGCAGTATTTT.

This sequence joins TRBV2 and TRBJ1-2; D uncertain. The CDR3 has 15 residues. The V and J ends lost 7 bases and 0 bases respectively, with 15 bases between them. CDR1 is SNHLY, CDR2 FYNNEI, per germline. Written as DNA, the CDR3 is TGTGCCAGCACCCAAGGTCACACAGCTAACTATGGCTACACCTTC. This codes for CASTQGHTANYGYTF.

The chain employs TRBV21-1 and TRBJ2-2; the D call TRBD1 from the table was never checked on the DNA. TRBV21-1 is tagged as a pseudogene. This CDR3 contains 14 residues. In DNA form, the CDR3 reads TGTGCCAGCAGTCACAGGGAAGAGGCCGGGGAGCTGTTTTTT. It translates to CASSHREEAGELFF.

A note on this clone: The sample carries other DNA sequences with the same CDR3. Here the CDR3 DNA reads TGTGCCAGCAGCGACCCCAGGCCCACTGAAGCTTTCTTT. It specifies CASSDPRPTEAFF. The chain has TRBV2 and TRBJ1-1; D remains ambiguous. The V and J ends lost 6 bases and 4 bases respectively, with 12 bases between them. The CDR3 extends over 13 amino acids. CDR1 and CDR2 (germline): SNHLY, FYNNEI.

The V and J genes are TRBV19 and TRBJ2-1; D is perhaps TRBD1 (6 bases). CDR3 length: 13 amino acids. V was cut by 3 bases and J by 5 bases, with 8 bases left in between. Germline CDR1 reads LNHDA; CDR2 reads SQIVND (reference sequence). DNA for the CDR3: TGTGCCAGTAGTATTGGGACACACAATGAGCAGTTCTTC. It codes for CASSIGTHNEQFF.

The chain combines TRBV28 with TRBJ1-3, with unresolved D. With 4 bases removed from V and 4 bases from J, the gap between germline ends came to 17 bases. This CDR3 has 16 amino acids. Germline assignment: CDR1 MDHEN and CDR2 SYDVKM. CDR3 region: CASSYEWTLSGNTIYF. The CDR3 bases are TGTGCCAGCAGTTACGAATGGACTCTATCCGGAAACACCATATATTTT. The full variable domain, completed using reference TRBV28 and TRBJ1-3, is DVKVTQSSRYLVKRTGEKVFLECVQDMDHENMFWYRQDPGLGLRLIYFSYDVKMKEKGDIPEGYSVSREKKERFSLILESASTNQTSMYLCASSYEWTLSGNTIYFGEGSWLTVV.

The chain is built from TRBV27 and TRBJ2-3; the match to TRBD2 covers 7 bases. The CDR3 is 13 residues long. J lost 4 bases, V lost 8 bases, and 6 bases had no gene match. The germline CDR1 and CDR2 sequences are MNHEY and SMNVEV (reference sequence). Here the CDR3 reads CASGWGGSDTQYF. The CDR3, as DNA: TGTGCCAGCGGGTGGGGGGGGTCAGATACGCAGTATTTT.

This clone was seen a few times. The CDR3, as DNA: TGTGCCACCAGTGATACAGTTTACAATGAGCAGTTCTTC. It encodes CATSDTVYNEQFF. V usage is TRBV24-1 and J usage is TRBJ2-1, with D uncertain. The V gene lost 3 bases and the J gene lost 4 bases, with 6 bases spanning the gap. Germline V gene lookup returns CDR1 KGHDR and CDR2 SFDVKD. The CDR3 runs 13 residues.

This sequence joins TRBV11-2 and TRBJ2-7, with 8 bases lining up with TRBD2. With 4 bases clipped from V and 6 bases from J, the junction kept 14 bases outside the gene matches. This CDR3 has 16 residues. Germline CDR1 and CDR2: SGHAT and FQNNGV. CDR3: CASSSLRGRTPVEQYF. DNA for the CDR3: TGTGCCAGCAGCTCCCTCCGCGGGAGGACCCCTGTCGAGCAGTACTTC.

The CDR3 DNA reads as TGTGCCAGCAGGGGAGGGGGCTCTGGAAACACCATATATTTT. It translates to CASRGGGSGNTIYF. This chain joins TRBV13 and TRBJ1-3, with D possibly TRBD1 on 6 matching bases. The germline V and J ends were trimmed by 6 bases and 0 bases, with 9 bases remaining between them. The CDR3 contains 14 residues. Germline V gene sequence: CDR1 PRHDT, CDR2 FYEKMQ (reference sequence).